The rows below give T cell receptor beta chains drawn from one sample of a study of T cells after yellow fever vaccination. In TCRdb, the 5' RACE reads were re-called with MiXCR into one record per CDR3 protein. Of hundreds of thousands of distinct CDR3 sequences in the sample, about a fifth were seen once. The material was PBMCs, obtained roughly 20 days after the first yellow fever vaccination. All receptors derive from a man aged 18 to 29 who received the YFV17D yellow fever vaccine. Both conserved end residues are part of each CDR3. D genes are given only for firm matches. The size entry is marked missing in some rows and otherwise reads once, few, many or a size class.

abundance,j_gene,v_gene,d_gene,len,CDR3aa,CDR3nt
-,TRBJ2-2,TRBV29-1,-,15,CSVSPDLSNTGELFF,TGCAGCGTTTCCCCGGACCTTTCGAACACCGGGGAGCTGTTTTTT
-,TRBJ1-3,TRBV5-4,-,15,CASSSPKGAGNTIYF,TGTGCCAGCAGCTCCCCCAAAGGGGCTGGAAACACCATATATTTT
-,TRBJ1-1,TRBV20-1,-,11,CRGMGVGEAFF,TGCAGGGGGATGGGCGTCGGTGAAGCTTTCTTT
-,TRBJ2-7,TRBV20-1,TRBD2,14,CSASAGGAPYEQYF,TGCAGTGCTTCGGCGGGGGGGGCCCCCTACGAGCAGTACTTC
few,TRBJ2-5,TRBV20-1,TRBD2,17,CSASRPPTSGGAKTQYF,TGCAGTGCTAGCCGCCCTCCCACTAGCGGGGGGGCGAAGACCCAGTACTTC
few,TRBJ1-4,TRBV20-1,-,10,CSARTEKLFF,TGCAGTGCTAGGACAGAAAAACTGTTTTTT
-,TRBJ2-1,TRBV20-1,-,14,CSAVGDTEYNEQFF,TGCAGTGCCGTTGGGGACACCGAATACAATGAGCAGTTCTTC
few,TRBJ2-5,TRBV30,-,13,CAWNRGFEETQYF,TGTGCCTGGAATCGGGGGTTTGAGGAGACCCAGTACTTC
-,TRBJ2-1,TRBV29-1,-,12,CSGTASYNEQFF,TGCAGCGGGACAGCCTCCTACAATGAGCAGTTCTTC
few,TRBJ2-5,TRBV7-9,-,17,CASSLGLVSSPQETQYF,TGTGCCAGCAGCTTAGGGTTGGTGAGCAGCCCTCAAGAGACCCAGTACTTC
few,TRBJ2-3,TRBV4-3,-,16,CASSQEIDVGTDTQYF,TGCGCCAGCAGCCAAGAAATCGATGTAGGGACAGATACGCAGTATTTT
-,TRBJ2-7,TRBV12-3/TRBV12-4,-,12,CASSFGPYEQYF,TGTGCCAGCAGTTTCGGTCCTTACGAGCAGTACTTC
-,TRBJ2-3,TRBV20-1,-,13,CSAEADTTDTQYF,TGCAGTGCAGAAGCGGATACCACAGATACGCAGTATTTT
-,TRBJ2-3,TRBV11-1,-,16,CASSLLMAVSTDTQYF,TGTGCCAGCAGCTTATTGATGGCGGTGAGCACAGATACGCAGTATTTT
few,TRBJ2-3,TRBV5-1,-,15,CASSLARSYTDTQYF,TGCGCCAGCAGCTTGGCCCGGTCGTACACAGATACGCAGTATTTT
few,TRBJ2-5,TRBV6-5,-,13,CASSSRLGGTQYF,TGTGCCAGCAGTTCCCGTCTCGGGGGGACCCAGTACTTC
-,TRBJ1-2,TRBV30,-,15,CASTVGGIANYGYTF,TGTGCCTCGACGGTGGGGGGAATCGCTAACTATGGCTACACCTTC
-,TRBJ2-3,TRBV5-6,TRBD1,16,CASSWDRTGGTDTQYF,TGTGCCAGCAGCTGGGATCGAACAGGGGGGACAGATACGCAGTATTTT
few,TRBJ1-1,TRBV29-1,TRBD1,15,CSVGGQVIMNTEAFF,TGCAGCGTTGGAGGACAGGTTATCATGAACACTGAAGCTTTCTTT
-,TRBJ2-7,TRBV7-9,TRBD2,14,CASSFPSGGYEQYF,TGTGCCAGCAGCTTTCCCAGCGGGGGATACGAGCAGTACTTC
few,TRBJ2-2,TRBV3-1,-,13,CASSAMRRGELFF,TGTGCCAGCAGCGCGATGAGACGCGGGGAGCTGTTTTTT
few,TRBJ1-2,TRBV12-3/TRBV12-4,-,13,CASSLWGGYGYTF,TGTGCCAGCAGTCTGTGGGGAGGGTATGGCTACACCTTC
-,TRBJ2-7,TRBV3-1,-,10,CASSQGGMYF,TGTGCCAGCAGCCAAGGAGGAATGTACTTC
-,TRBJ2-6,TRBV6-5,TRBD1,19,CASSYFVRGLLSGANVLTF,TGTGCCAGCAGTTATTTTGTCAGGGGGCTTCTATCTGGGGCCAACGTCCTGACTTTC
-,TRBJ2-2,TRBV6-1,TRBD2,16,CASRGTSGGLGGELFF,TGTGCCAGCAGGGGAACTAGCGGGGGTTTGGGCGGGGAGCTGTTTTTT
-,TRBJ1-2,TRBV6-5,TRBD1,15,CASSYKGQGVYGYTF,TGTGCCAGCAGTTACAAGGGACAGGGAGTCTATGGCTACACCTTC
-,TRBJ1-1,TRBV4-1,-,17,CASSQASGWGMGTEAFF,TGCGCCAGCAGCCAAGCTTCGGGGTGGGGAATGGGGACTGAAGCTTTCTTT
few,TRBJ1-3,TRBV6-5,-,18,CASSYSPGGTVGGNTIYF,TGTGCCAGCAGTTACTCCCCCGGGGGAACCGTCGGTGGAAACACCATATATTTT
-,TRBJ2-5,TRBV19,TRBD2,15,CASSGRTSGQETQYF,TGTGCCAGTAGTGGCCGGACTAGCGGTCAAGAGACCCAGTACTTC
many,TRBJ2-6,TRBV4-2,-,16,CASSQEPPPGANVLTF,TGTGCCAGCAGCCAAGAACCGCCCCCGGGGGCCAACGTCCTGACTTTC
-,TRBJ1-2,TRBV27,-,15,CASSLKGPTHYGYTF,TGTGCCAGCAGTTTGAAGGGGCCGACTCACTATGGCTACACCTTC
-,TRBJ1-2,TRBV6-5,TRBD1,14,CASSFSGQGSGYTF,TGTGCCAGCAGCTTCTCGGGACAGGGGTCTGGCTACACCTTC
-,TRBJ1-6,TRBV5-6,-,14,CASSLAMGRSPLHF,TGTGCCAGCAGCTTGGCCATGGGTCGATCACCCCTCCACTTT
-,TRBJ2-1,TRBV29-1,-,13,CSVEPDSYNEQFF,TGCAGCGTTGAACCTGACAGTTACAATGAGCAGTTCTTC
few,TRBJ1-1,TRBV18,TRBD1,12,CASSPYRGEAFF,TGTGCCAGCTCACCTTACAGGGGCGAAGCTTTCTTT
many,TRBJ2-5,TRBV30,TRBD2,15,CAWSLAGGSIETQYF,TGTGCCTGGAGTCTAGCGGGGGGGTCGATAGAGACCCAGTACTTC
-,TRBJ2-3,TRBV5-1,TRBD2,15,CASGNPGGSTDTQYF,TGCGCCAGCGGAAATCCGGGGGGTAGCACAGATACGCAGTATTTT
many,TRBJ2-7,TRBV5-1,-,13,CASSPGSSYEQYF,TGTGCCAGCAGCCCAGGGTCCTCCTACGAGCAGTACTTC
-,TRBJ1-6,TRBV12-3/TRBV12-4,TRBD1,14,CASRRTGQNSPLHF,TGTGCCAGCAGGCGGACAGGACAAAATTCACCCCTCCACTTT
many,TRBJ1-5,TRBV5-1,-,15,CASSLGGYGNQPQHF,TGCGCCAGCAGCTTGGGGGGATATGGGAATCAGCCCCAGCATTTT
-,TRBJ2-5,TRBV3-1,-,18,CACCQDLLGPTPGETQYF,TGTGCCTGCTGCCAAGATCTATTAGGGCCCACCCCAGGAGAGACCCAGTACTTC
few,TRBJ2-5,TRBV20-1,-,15,CSAPSPSGEQETQYF,TGCAGTGCCCCCAGTCCCAGTGGAGAGCAAGAGACCCAGTACTTC
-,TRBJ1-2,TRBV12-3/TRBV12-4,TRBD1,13,CASSLRGRDGYTF,TGTGCCAGCAGTTTAAGGGGGCGGGATGGCTACACCTTC
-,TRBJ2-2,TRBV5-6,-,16,CASSQRGGAYTGELFF,TGTGCCAGCAGCCAGAGAGGTGGCGCCTACACCGGGGAGCTGTTTTTT
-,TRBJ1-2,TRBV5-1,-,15,CASSLGGYRNYGYTF,TGCGCCAGCAGCTTGGGGGGGTACCGGAACTATGGCTACACCTTC
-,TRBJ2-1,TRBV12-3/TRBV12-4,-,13,CASSLGVNRAWFF,TGTGCCAGCAGTCTGGGGGTCAACAGGGCTTGGTTCTTC
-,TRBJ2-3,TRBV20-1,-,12,CSAPSRADTQYF,TGCAGTGCCCCCTCCAGGGCAGATACGCAGTATTTT
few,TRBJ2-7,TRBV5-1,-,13,CASSLARGFEQYF,TGCGCCAGCAGCTTGGCTCGGGGTTTCGAGCAGTACTTC
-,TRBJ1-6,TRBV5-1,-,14,CASSSGTEYSPLHF,TGCGCCAGCAGCTCCGGGACTGAGTATTCACCCCTCCACTTT
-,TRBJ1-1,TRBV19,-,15,CATHPQDRYLTEAFF,TGTGCCACCCACCCTCAAGACAGGTATCTCACTGAAGCTTTCTTT
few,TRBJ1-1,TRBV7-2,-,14,CASSISGVNTEAFF,TGTGCCAGCAGCATTTCAGGGGTGAACACTGAAGCTTTCTTT
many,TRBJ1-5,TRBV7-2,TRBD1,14,CASSLRQGNQPQHF,TGTGCCAGTAGTCTGCGACAGGGGAATCAGCCCCAGCATTTT
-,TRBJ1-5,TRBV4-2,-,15,CASSQEGTPNQPQHF,TGTGCCAGCAGCCAAGAGGGGACACCTAATCAGCCCCAGCATTTT
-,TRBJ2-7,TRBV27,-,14,CASSLSPSSYEQYF,TGTGCCAGCAGTTTAAGTCCCAGCTCCTACGAGCAGTACTTC
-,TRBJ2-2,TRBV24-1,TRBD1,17,CATSESPGQGNTGELFF,TGTGCCACCAGTGAATCGCCGGGACAGGGGAACACCGGGGAGCTGTTTTTT
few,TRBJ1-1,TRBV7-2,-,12,CASSLFLTPAFF,TGTGCCAGCAGCCTATTCTTAACTCCGGCTTTCTTT
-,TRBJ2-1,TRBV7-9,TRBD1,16,CASSLAGQGAFDEQFF,TGTGCCAGCAGCTTAGCCGGACAGGGGGCCTTCGATGAGCAGTTCTTC
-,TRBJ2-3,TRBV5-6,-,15,CASSPQLVSGDTQYF,TGTGCCAGCAGCCCCCAACTAGTTTCAGGAGATACGCAGTATTTT
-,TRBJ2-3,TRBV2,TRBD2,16,CASSEELAGYTDTQYF,TGTGCCAGCAGTGAAGAACTAGCGGGGTACACAGATACGCAGTATTTT
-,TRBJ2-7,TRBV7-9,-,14,CASSLGGPSYEQYF,TGTGCCAGCAGCTTAGGAGGTCCTTCCTACGAGCAGTACTTC